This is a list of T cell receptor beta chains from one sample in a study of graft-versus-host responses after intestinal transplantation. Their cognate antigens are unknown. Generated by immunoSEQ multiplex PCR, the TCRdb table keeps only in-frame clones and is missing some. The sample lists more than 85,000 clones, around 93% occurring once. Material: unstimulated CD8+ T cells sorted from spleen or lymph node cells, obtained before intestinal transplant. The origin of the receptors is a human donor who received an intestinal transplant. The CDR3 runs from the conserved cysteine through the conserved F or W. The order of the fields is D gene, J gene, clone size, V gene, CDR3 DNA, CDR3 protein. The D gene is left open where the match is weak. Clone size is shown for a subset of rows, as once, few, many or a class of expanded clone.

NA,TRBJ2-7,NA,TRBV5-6,TGTGCCAGCAGTCCCCAGGGGAGACGCGAGCAGTACTTC,CASSPQGRREQYF
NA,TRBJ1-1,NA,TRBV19,TGTGCCAGTAGCACGACTCCCCTCGGAGGAGCTTTCTTT,CASSTTPLGGAFF
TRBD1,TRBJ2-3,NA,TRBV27,TGTGCCAGCAGTCCAGACAGGGGGTACACAGATACGCAGTATTTT,CASSPDRGYTDTQYF
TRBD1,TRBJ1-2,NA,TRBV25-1,TGTGCCAGCAGTGGCCTCAGGCACAGGGGTCTTTATGGCTACACCTTC,CASSGLRHRGLYGYTF
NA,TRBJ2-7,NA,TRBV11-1,TGTGCCAGCAGCTTATTGCAGGGGCCCTCCTACGAGCAGTACTTC,CASSLLQGPSYEQYF
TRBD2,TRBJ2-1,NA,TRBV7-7,TGTGCTAGCAGCTCGGGACTAGCGGGATACAATGAGCAGTTCTTC,CASSSGLAGYNEQFF
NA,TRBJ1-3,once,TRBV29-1,TGCAGCGTTTGGGAGTCGGGAAACACCATATATTTT,CSVWESGNTIYF
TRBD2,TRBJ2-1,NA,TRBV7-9,TGTGCCAGCAGCCCGCTGGGAGGGGTCGACAATGAGCAGTTCTTC,CASSPLGGVDNEQFF
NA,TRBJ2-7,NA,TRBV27,TGTGCCAGCAGCCCCGGGCCCCAGCCTTACGAGCAGTACTTC,CASSPGPQPYEQYF
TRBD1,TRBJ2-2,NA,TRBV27,TGTGCCAGCACCTTATCCGGAGACAGGGTCCGGAACACCGGGGAGCTGTTTTTT,CASTLSGDRVRNTGELFF
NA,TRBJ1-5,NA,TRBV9,TGTGCCAGCAGCGTAAAGGGAAATCAGCCCCAGCATTTT,CASSVKGNQPQHF
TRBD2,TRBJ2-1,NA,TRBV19,TGTGCCAGTAGTTCGCTAGCGGGCAATGAGCAGTTCTTC,CASSSLAGNEQFF
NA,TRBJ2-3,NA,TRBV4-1,TGCGCCAGCAGCCAAGATAGTCCGGGAGCTGTCACAGATACGCAGTATTTT,CASSQDSPGAVTDTQYF
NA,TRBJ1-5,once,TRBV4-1,TGCGCCAGCAGCCAAGATGGCGGGGGCGCGTATCAGCCCCAGCATTTT,CASSQDGGGAYQPQHF
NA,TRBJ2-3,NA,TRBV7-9,TGTGCCAGCAGCTCTCTGGGGGCCCCCCAGGAGACAGATACGCAGTATTTT,CASSSLGAPQETDTQYF
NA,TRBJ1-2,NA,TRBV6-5,TGTGCCAGCAGCCCCGGGGCCCTATATGGCTACACCTTC,CASSPGALYGYTF
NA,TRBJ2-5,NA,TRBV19,TGTGCCAGTAGTATACTGGGGGCTGCGGAGACCCAGTACTTC,CASSILGAAETQYF
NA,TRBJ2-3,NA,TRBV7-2,TGTGCCAGCAGCCCCTCGGCCAAGAAAGGAACAGATACGCAGTATTTT,CASSPSAKKGTDTQYF
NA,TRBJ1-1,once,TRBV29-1,TGCAGCGTTGAATTCGGTGGAAGGAGGGTGAGCACTGAAGCTTTCTTT,CSVEFGGRRVSTEAFF
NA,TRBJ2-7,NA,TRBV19,TGTGCCAGTAGTATAGCCATTGGACCCCAGTACTTC,CASSIAIGPQYF
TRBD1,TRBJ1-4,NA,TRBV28,TGTGCCAGCAGTTCCCCGGGGCAGGGGGATGAAAAACTGTTTTTT,CASSSPGQGDEKLFF
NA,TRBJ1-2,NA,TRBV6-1,TGTGCCAGCAGTGAAGACAGCCTCTATGGCTACACCTTC,CASSEDSLYGYTF
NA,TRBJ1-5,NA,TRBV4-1,TGCGCCAGCAGCCCTACAGGACCGGCAGATAATCAGCCCCAGCATTTT,CASSPTGPADNQPQHF
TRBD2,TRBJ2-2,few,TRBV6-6,TGTGCCACGAGCGGGAGGGCCGACACCGGGGAGCTGTTTTTT,CATSGRADTGELFF
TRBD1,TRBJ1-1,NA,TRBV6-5,TGTGCCAGCAGTTACTCGAGGACAGGGGGCACTGAAGCTTTCTTT,CASSYSRTGGTEAFF
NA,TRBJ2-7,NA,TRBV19,TGTGCCAGTAGTTCGGCAGGGACCTCCTACGAGCAGTACTTC,CASSSAGTSYEQYF